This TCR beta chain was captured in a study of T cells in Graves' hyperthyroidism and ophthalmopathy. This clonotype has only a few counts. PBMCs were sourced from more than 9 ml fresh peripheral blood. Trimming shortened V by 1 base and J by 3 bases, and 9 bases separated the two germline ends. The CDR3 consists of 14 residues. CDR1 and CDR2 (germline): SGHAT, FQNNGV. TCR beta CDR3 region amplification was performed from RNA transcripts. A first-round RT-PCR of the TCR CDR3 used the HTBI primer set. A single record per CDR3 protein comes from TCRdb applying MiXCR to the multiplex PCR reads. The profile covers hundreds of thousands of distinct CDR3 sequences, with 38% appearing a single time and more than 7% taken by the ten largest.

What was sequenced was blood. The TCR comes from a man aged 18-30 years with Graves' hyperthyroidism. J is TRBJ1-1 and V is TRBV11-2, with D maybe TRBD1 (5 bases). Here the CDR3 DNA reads TGTGCCAGCAGCTTAGGACAGATTTACACTGAAGCTTTCTTT. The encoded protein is CASSLGQIYTEAFF.